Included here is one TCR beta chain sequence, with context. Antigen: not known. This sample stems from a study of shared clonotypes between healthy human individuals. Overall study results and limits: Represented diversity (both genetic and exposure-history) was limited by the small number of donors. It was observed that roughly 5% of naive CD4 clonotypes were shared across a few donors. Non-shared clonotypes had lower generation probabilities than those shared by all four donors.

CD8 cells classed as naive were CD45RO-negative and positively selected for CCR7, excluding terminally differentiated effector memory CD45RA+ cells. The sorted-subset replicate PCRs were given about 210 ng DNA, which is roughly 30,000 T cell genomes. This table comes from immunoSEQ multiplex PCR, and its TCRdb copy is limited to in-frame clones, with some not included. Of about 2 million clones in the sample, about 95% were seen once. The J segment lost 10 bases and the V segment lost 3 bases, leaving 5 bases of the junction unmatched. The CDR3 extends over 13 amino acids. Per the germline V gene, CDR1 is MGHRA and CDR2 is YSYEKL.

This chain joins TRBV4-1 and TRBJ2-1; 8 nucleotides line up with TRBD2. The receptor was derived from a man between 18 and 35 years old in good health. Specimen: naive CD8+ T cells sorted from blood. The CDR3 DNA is TGCGCCAGCAGCCATGCGGGGGGTTGGGAGCAGTTCTTC. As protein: CASSHAGGWEQFF.